This is a list of T cell receptor beta chains from one sample in a study of T cells in Graves' hyperthyroidism and ophthalmopathy. Each CDR3 protein is one row after TCRdb ran MiXCR on the multiplex PCR reads. The sample shows some 400,000 distinct CDR3 sequences, approximately 13% of them seen only once. Source material: blood. The source of these receptors is a woman aged 60 to 75 with Graves' hyperthyroidism. Each CDR3 is given with its conserved first and last residue. The order of the fields is CDR3 protein, clone size, J gene, V gene. Rows may omit the clone size; those that give it use once, few, many or a size class.

CDR3: CASSQEGRQETQYF; size: many; J: TRBJ2-5; V: TRBV3-1
CDR3: CASSQDRGLAGDDEQFF; size: many; J: TRBJ2-1; V: TRBV3-1
CDR3: CASSLAGARFRDQETQYF; size: NA; J: TRBJ2-5; V: TRBV28
CDR3: CASSMGLAEETQYF; size: many; J: TRBJ2-5; V: TRBV7-3
CDR3: CSAIDRRGYGYTF; size: many; J: TRBJ1-2; V: TRBV20-1
CDR3: CATSSRLGGNREKLFF; size: many; J: TRBJ1-4; V: TRBV15
CDR3: CSAIGRGFNEQFF; size: NA; J: TRBJ2-1; V: TRBV20-1
CDR3: CASSSPPRTGGAETQYF; size: many; J: TRBJ2-5; V: TRBV6-1
CDR3: CASSKGLAGYNEQFF; size: many; J: TRBJ2-1; V: TRBV2
CDR3: CASRGQPGANVLTF; size: few; J: TRBJ2-6; V: TRBV28
CDR3: CASSSPRQEPNYNSPLHF; size: many; J: TRBJ1-6; V: TRBV7-9
CDR3: CASSRQGTSTGELFF; size: many; J: TRBJ2-2; V: TRBV7-2
CDR3: CASSHRDTHYEQYF; size: many; J: TRBJ2-7; V: TRBV28
CDR3: CASSSSSSGRAFRGEQFF; size: NA; J: TRBJ2-1; V: TRBV5-1
CDR3: CASSARWGAPYEQYF; size: many; J: TRBJ2-7; V: TRBV12-3/TRBV12-4
CDR3: CASSLIGVNTGELFF; size: few; J: TRBJ2-2; V: TRBV27
CDR3: CASSLPSRTPSREQYF; size: NA; J: TRBJ2-7; V: TRBV28
CDR3: CASWVAASTDTQYF; size: many; J: TRBJ2-3; V: TRBV2
CDR3: CAWRKTGAYEQYF; size: many; J: TRBJ2-7; V: TRBV30
CDR3: CASSPSSGVSRGEQYF; size: many; J: TRBJ2-7; V: TRBV7-9
CDR3: CASGWNRGGQPQHF; size: many; J: TRBJ1-5; V: TRBV6-1
CDR3: CASRRGQGAFYYNEQFF; size: NA; J: TRBJ2-1; V: TRBV2
CDR3: CSARTGATGELFF; size: many; J: TRBJ2-2; V: TRBV20-1
CDR3: CASSGRVEQYF; size: NA; J: TRBJ2-7; V: TRBV28
CDR3: CASRPGTGSNQPQHF; size: many; J: TRBJ1-5; V: TRBV12-3/TRBV12-4
CDR3: CASSINGFVSEAFF; size: few; J: TRBJ1-1; V: TRBV19
CDR3: CASSSRTAALGEQYF; size: NA; J: TRBJ2-7; V: TRBV9
CDR3: CSAPSGFGELFF; size: few; J: TRBJ2-2; V: TRBV20-1
CDR3: CASSLSANRGISYEQYF; size: many; J: TRBJ2-7; V: TRBV27
CDR3: CASSQEARYYGYTF; size: NA; J: TRBJ1-2; V: TRBV4-2
CDR3: CASSYNQEGTEAFF; size: few; J: TRBJ1-1; V: TRBV6-5
CDR3: CASSLGQDGYTF; size: many; J: TRBJ1-2; V: TRBV3-1
CDR3: CASSLALTGDTEAFF; size: NA; J: TRBJ1-1; V: TRBV5-1
CDR3: CSARDLRGGRGYTF; size: many; J: TRBJ1-2; V: TRBV20-1
CDR3: CASSHPTGAHEQYF; size: NA; J: TRBJ2-7; V: TRBV4-1